The 13 T cell receptor beta chains listed next were all sequenced from one sample in a study of cytomegalovirus exposure and HLA in healthy donors. The PCR made use of 60 Vbeta and 13 Jbeta primers. Profiled with immunoSEQ multiplex PCR; TCRdb holds only in-frame clones, not every one. The sample records about 180,000 clones, roughly 80% being singletons. The material sequenced was PBMCs. The source is a man between 60 and 75 years old in good health and CMV-seronegative.

This chain uses TRBV11-2 with TRBJ2-3, with TRBD2 matching over 9 bases. V shed 5 bases, J shed 0 bases, and the junction held 3 bases outside the gene matches. The CDR3 has 15 amino acids. Germline CDR1 is SGHAT and CDR2 is FQNNGV. In DNA, the CDR3 is TGTGCCAGCAGCCCTAGCGGGGCGAGCACAGATACGCAGTATTTT. Translating gives CASSPSGASTDTQYF.

The V and J genes are TRBV27 and TRBJ2-5; TRBD1 aligns across 9 bases. The CDR3 loop spans 15 amino acids. Germline assignment: CDR1 MNHEY and CDR2 SMNVEV (reference sequence). The junction had 5 bases not matched to a gene; V was cut back by 2 bases and J by 4 bases. The CDR3 DNA reads TGTGCCAGCAGTTTAGGGAGACAGGGGGTAGAGACCCAGTACTTC. It specifies CASSLGRQGVETQYF.

The V gene is TRBV5-1, the J gene TRBJ2-7, with 7 bases lining up with TRBD1. The germline gives CDR1 SGHRS, CDR2 YFSETQ. The CDR3 sequence is 15 residues long. The ends lost 5 bases at V and 0 bases at J; junction bases unmatched: 8. The DNA of the CDR3 is TGCGCCAGCAGACAGGACAGGCCGAGCTCCTACGAGCAGTACTTC. Translated: CASRQDRPSSYEQYF.

The chain carries TRBV6-5 and TRBJ2-4, with D perhaps matching TRBD1 (6 bases). CDR3 size: 11 residues. Per the germline V gene, CDR1 is MNHEY and CDR2 is SVGAGI. The V and J ends lost 11 bases and 4 bases respectively, with 9 bases between them. The CDR3 loop is CAGGPKNIQYF. In nucleotides, the CDR3 is TGTGCCGGGGGCCCTAAAAACATTCAGTACTTC.

This rearrangement joins TRBV14 to TRBJ2-2; TRBD2 matches at 8 bases. The V and J ends lost 1 base and 6 bases, in that order; junction bases with no gene match: 1. Germline values: CDR1 SGHDN, CDR2 FVKESK. This CDR3 has 14 amino acids. The CDR3 region is CASSQGLASGELFF. The DNA for the CDR3 is TGTGCCAGCAGCCAAGGACTAGCGTCCGGGGAGCTGTTTTTT.

This clone came up once. The rearrangement joins TRBV7-8 to TRBJ1-5; TRBD1 aligns across 8 bases. The CDR3 runs 15 residues. Germline V gene lookup returns CDR1 SGHVS and CDR2 FQNEAQ. The J segment lost 3 bases and the V segment lost 6 bases, leaving 7 bases of the junction unmatched. The CDR3, as DNA: TGTGCCAGCAGGTCCGGACAGGGCAACAATCAGCCCCAGCATTTT. As protein: CASRSGQGNNQPQHF. Using reference TRBV7-8 and TRBJ1-5 for the parts outside the CDR3, the full variable domain is GAGVSQSPRYKVAKRGQDVALRCDPISGHVSLFWYQQALGQGPEFLTYFQNEAQLDKSGLPSDRFFAERPEGSVSTLKIQRTQQEDSAVYLCASRSGQGNNQPQHFGDGTRLSIL.

The rearrangement joins TRBV12-5 to TRBJ1-5; maybe TRBD1 (6 bases). The V gene's germline CDR1 is LGHNT and CDR2 FRNRAP. The V end was cut by 4 bases, the J end by 0 bases, with 10 bases between. This CDR3 spans 15 amino acids. The CDR3 loop reads CASGSQGYSNQPQHF. CDR3 sequence (DNA): TGTGCTAGTGGTTCGCAGGGGTATAGCAATCAGCCCCAGCATTTT.

This clone was seen only once. The chain joins TRBV11-2 to TRBJ2-1; 10 bases agree with TRBD2. Germline V gene sequence: CDR1 SGHAT, CDR2 FQNNGV. The J segment lost 2 bases and the V segment lost 3 bases, leaving 4 bases of the junction unmatched. The CDR3 is 16 amino acids. CDR3 residues: CASSFLAGAPYNEQFF. The CDR3 DNA is TGTGCCAGCAGCTTTCTAGCGGGGGCCCCCTACAATGAGCAGTTCTTC.

The sample holds a few counts of this clone. CDR3 protein: CASSEPLRGIRGYTF. Written as DNA, the CDR3 is TGTGCCAGCAGTGAACCGTTGCGGGGGATAAGAGGCTACACCTTC. The chain couples TRBV6-1 to TRBJ1-2, with a weak D call TRBD1 (5 bases). Looked up from germline, CDR1 is MNHNS and CDR2 is SASEGT. There are 15 residues in the CDR3. V gave up 2 bases and J gave up 8 bases, with 18 bases separating them.

The chain uses TRBV19 and TRBJ2-1, with TRBD2 matching over 10 bases. With 5 bases clipped from V and 3 bases from J, the junction kept 1 base outside the gene matches. CDR3 length: 14 amino acids. Germline CDR1 is LNHDA and CDR2 is SQIVND (reference sequence). CDR3 bases: TGTGCCAGTAGTCCTAGCGGGGGCTACAATGAGCAGTTCTTC. Amino acids: CASSPSGGYNEQFF.

V is TRBV6-6 and J is TRBJ1-1; the D gene is possibly TRBD1 (5 bases). V was trimmed by 7 bases and J by 6 bases, leaving 15 bases between them. The CDR3 runs to 13 residues. In germline, CDR1 is MNHNY, CDR2 SVGAGI (reference sequence). CDR3 in amino acids: CASIGAGESEAFF. The CDR3 DNA reads as TGTGCCAGCATTGGTGCGGGGGAGTCTGAAGCTTTCTTT.

This sequence joins TRBV5-5 and TRBJ2-1; 8 nucleotides line up with TRBD2. CDR1 is SGHKS, CDR2 YYEKEE, per germline (reference sequence). Losses at the gene ends were 0 bases for V and 8 bases for J; bases not matched to a gene: 7. This CDR3 has 15 amino acids. The CDR3 DNA reads as TGTGCCAGCAGCTTGGTGCCCGGGAGGGAGCATGAGCAGTTCTTC. Amino acid sequence: CASSLVPGREHEQFF.

This clone has only a few counts. V gene TRBV2 combines with J gene TRBJ2-7; TRBD2 matches at 8 bases. The length of the CDR3 is 16 residues. V dropped 2 bases and J dropped 2; count of bases not matched to a gene: 8. Germline V lookup: CDR1 SNHLY, CDR2 FYNNEI. The CDR3 spells CASSEIASGSPYEQYF. Here the CDR3 DNA reads TGTGCCAGCAGTGAAATAGCTAGCGGGTCCCCCTACGAGCAGTACTTC. Full variable domain (outside the CDR3, taken from reference TRBV2 and TRBJ2-7): EPEVTQTPSHQVTQMGQEVILRCVPISNHLYFYWYRQILGQKVEFLVSFYNNEISEKSEIFDDQFSVERPDGSNFTLKIRSTKLEDSAMYFCASSEIASGSPYEQYFGPGTRLTVT.